One and the same sample provided the 10 T cell receptor beta chains below, sequenced in a study of blood T cell repertoires in COVID-19. The method was immunoSEQ multiplex PCR; TCRdb's version includes in-frame clones alone and lacks a portion of them. This sample has about 82,000 clones, with about 89% found just once. The sequenced sample consisted of PBMCs or T cells enriched from blood (not recorded which). These receptors were obtained from a woman between 50 and 59 years old with acute COVID-19.

This clone has only one observation. This chain joins TRBV5-8 and TRBJ1-5; unclear D gene. Trimming stripped 4 bases from V and 9 bases from J, with 17 bases between. Germline V gives CDR1 SGHTS, CDR2 YDEGEE. There are 14 residues in the CDR3. The CDR3 region is CASSVPRFASPQHF. CDR3 DNA sequence: TGTGCCAGCAGCGTGCCTCGGTTCGCATCGCCCCAGCATTTT.

This clone was found a few times. V usage is TRBV7-9 and J usage is TRBJ2-1; 7 bases map to TRBD2. The CDR3 consists of 19 residues. With V trimmed by 4 bases and J by 2 bases, 17 bases remained unmatched. Germline V gene sequence: CDR1 SEHNR, CDR2 FQNEAQ (reference sequence). The CDR3 DNA is TGTGCCAGCAGCTCGTGGGCTAGCGGAAAAAATAACCCCTACAATGAGCAGTTCTTC. As protein: CASSSWASGKNNPYNEQFF.

The chain has TRBV7-9 and TRBJ1-2; TRBD1 agrees at 7 bases. Germline trimming cut 3 bases from V and 6 bases from J; bases unmatched to any gene: 4. The CDR3 spans 13 residues. Per the germline V gene, CDR1 is SEHNR and CDR2 is FQNEAQ (reference sequence). CDR3 protein: CASSFTGVDGYTF. The CDR3 bases are TGTGCCAGCAGCTTCACAGGGGTGGATGGCTACACCTTC. The variable domain in full, with the rest retrieved from reference TRBV7-9 and TRBJ1-2, is DTGVSQNPRHKITKRGQNVTFRCDPISEHNRLYWYRQTLGQGPEFLTYFQNEAQLEKSRLLSDRFSAERPKGSFSTLEIQRTEQGDSAMYLCASSFTGVDGYTFGSGTRLTVV.

The CDR3 loop reads CAISESGQGLYEQYF. DNA of the CDR3: TGTGCCATCAGTGAGTCGGGACAGGGGCTGTACGAGCAGTACTTC. The chain combines TRBV10-3 with TRBJ2-7; TRBD1 matches 10 bases. The CDR3 sequence is 15 residues long. The germline CDR1 and CDR2 sequences are ENHRY and SYGVKD. Trimming took 0 bases from V and 4 from J; bases not matched to a gene: 3.

This chain connects TRBV6-6 to TRBJ1-6; 8 positions match TRBD1. The CDR3 runs to 16 residues. Germline V CDR1 and CDR2: MNHNY, SVGAGI (reference sequence). With V trimmed by 0 bases and J by 8 bases, 6 bases remained unmatched. The CDR3, as DNA: TGTGCCAGCAGTTACTCAGGACAGGGCAAATATTCACCCCTCCACTTT. It is translated as CASSYSGQGKYSPLHF.

The chain uses TRBV4-2 and TRBJ1-5, with 9 bases matching TRBD1. The CDR3 is made up of 16 amino acids. Germline V lookup: CDR1 LGHNA, CDR2 YNFKEQ. V shed 3 bases and J 3 bases; nucleotides not matched to a gene: 6. CDR3 residues: CASSQGQGGNNQPQHF. The CDR3 DNA reads TGTGCCAGCAGCCAGGGACAGGGAGGAAACAATCAGCCCCAGCATTTT.

The V and J genes are TRBV5-4 and TRBJ2-1; D may be TRBD1 (5 bases). Germline values: CDR1 SGHNT, CDR2 YYREEE (reference sequence). This CDR3 region has 14 residues. Trimming pared 4 bases from V and 4 bases from J, leaving 12 bases between. The CDR3 DNA is TGTGCCAGCAGCCATACAGGAGTATACAATGAGCAGTTCTTC. Residues: CASSHTGVYNEQFF. The full variable domain, completed using reference TRBV5-4 and TRBJ2-1, is ETGVTQSPTHLIKTRGQQVTLRCSSQSGHNTVSWYQQALGQGPQFIFQYYREEENGRGNFPPRFSGLQFPNYSSELNVNALELDDSALYLCASSHTGVYNEQFFGPGTRLTVL.

J is TRBJ2-7 and V is TRBV27; 7 nucleotides agree with TRBD2. Germline CDR1 MNHEY, CDR2 SMNVEV (reference sequence). There are 15 residues in the CDR3. V gave up 4 bases and J gave up 4 bases; unmatched junction bases: 10. The CDR3 sequence is CASSSWTSSQYEQYF. The CDR3 DNA follows: TGTGCCAGCAGTTCCTGGACTAGTTCTCAGTACGAGCAGTACTTC.

The table lists this clone with a count of one. The rearrangement links TRBV5-4 to TRBJ2-7; 11 bases match TRBD1. V dropped 4 bases and J dropped 5; count of bases not matched to a gene: 8. The CDR3 covers 15 residues. Germline CDR1 reads SGHNT; CDR2 reads YYREEE (reference sequence). The CDR3 DNA follows: TGTGCCAGCAGCGGCGGTAGGACAGGGGGCCACGAGCAGTACTTC. It codes for CASSGGRTGGHEQYF.

The rearrangement uses TRBV27 and TRBJ2-7, with 8 bases lining up with TRBD1. V lost 6 bases, J lost 0 bases, and 10 bases stayed unmatched. This CDR3 has 16 amino acids. Germline V lookup: CDR1 MNHEY, CDR2 SMNVEV (reference sequence). CDR3 bases: TGTGCCAGCAGCCACTTAGACAGGGGCCGCTCCTACGAGCAGTACTTC. Its protein is CASSHLDRGRSYEQYF.